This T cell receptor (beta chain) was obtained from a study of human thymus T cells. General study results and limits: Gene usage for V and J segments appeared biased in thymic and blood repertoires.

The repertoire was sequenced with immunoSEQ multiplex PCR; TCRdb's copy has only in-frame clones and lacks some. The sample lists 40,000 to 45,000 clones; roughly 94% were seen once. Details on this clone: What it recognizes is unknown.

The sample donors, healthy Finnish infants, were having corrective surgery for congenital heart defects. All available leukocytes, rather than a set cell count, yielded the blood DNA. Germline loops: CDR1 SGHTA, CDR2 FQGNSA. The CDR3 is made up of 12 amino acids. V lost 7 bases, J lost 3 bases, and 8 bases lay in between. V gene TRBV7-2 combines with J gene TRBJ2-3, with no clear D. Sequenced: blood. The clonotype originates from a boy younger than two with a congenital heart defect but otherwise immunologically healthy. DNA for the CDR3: TGTGCCAGCACCAAAGCAACAGATACGCAGTATTTT. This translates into CASTKATDTQYF.